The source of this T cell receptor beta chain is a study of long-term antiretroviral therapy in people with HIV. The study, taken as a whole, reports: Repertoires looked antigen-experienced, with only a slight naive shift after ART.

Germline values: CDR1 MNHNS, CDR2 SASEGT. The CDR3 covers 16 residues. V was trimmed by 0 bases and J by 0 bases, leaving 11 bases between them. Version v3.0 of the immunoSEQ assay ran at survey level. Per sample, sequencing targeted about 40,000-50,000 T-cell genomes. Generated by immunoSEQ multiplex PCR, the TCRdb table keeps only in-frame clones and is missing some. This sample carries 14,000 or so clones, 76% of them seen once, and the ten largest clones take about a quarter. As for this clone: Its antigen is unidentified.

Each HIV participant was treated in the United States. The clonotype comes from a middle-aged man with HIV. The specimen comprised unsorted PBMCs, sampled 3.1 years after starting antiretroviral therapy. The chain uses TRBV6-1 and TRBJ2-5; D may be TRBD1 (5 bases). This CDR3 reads CASSEAVRTYQETQYF. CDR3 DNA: TGTGCCAGCAGTGAAGCAGTTCGGACATACCAAGAGACCCAGTACTTC.